The 32 T cell receptor beta chains below come from one sample, sequenced in a study of T cells after yellow fever vaccination (dated by TCRdb to 2018 to 2020). Library method: 5' RACE. These reads were obtained on an Illumina HiSeq 2500. TCRdb itself trimmed the public reads at Q25 with fastp, ran MiXCR and retained productive beta chains. Each CDR3 protein gets just one entry, which takes the most common genes and DNA from the rows behind it. In all, the sample holds over 300,000 distinct CDR3 sequences, and 6.5% to 8.5% of those were seen once. Roughly 19% of the sample rests with the top ten. The sample's treatment or condition label, decoded: live attenuated yellow fever vaccine strain. Sample: PBMCs, taken about 49 days after the first yellow fever vaccination. The receptor source for this set is a man aged 18 to 30 who received the YFV17D yellow fever vaccine.

This rearrangement joins TRBV29-1 to TRBJ1-1; TRBD1 is a possible D gene (5 bases). The CDR3 covers 12 residues. The V gene lost 0 bases and the J gene lost 11 bases, with 13 bases spanning the gap. The germline V gene has CDR1 SQVTM and CDR2 ANQGSEA. The CDR3 coding sequence is TGCAGCGTTGAAGAAACCGGGACCAGGGCTTTCTTT. It codes for CSVEETGTRAFF.

The chain combines TRBV11-1 with TRBJ2-7, with a tentative D call TRBD1 (5 bases). Germline V gives CDR1 SGHAT, CDR2 FQDESV (reference sequence). This CDR3 region has 13 residues. Deletions cut 3 bases from V and 4 bases from J, with 10 bases between. The CDR3 sequence is CASSFQGGYEQYV. CDR3 sequence (DNA): TGTGCCAGCAGCTTCCAGGGTGGGTACGAGCAGTACGTC.

This clonotype was picked up a small number of times. One end of the junction is discordant with germline, which a read error may explain. The chain recombines TRBV12-3 or TRBV12-4 with TRBJ2-4; 11 bases line up with TRBD2. There are 14 residues in the CDR3. The chain's CDR3 is CASSLELAGDPGNF. The CDR3 bases are TGTGCCAGCAGTTTAGAACTAGCGGGGGACCCCGGAAATTTC.

In its sample, this clonotype was seen a few times. The CDR3 here is CSAREQANYGYTF. CDR3 DNA sequence: TGCAGTGCTAGAGAACAAGCTAACTATGGCTACACCTTC. The chain is built from TRBV20-1 and TRBJ1-2, with D uncertain. V lost 0 bases and J lost 0, with 5 bases in between. From germline, CDR1 is DFQATT and CDR2 SNEGSKA (reference sequence). CDR3 length equals 13 residues.

Only a few counts were recorded for this clonotype. The V call is TRBV7-2, the J call TRBJ2-1; 12 bases map to TRBD2. V was clipped by 5 bases and J by 1 base; unmatched bases: 18. The CDR3 totals 21 residues. Germline assignment: CDR1 SGHTA and CDR2 FQGNSA. The CDR3 here is CASSGIPRGLAGGISYNEQFF. The CDR3, as DNA: TGTGCCAGCAGCGGAATCCCCCGAGGTCTAGCGGGGGGGATATCCTACAATGAGCAGTTCTTC.

This clonotype was counted only a few times. The V gene is TRBV7-2, the J gene TRBJ1-5; D is ambiguous. Germline CDR1 and CDR2: SGHTA and FQGNSA. This CDR3 is 14 amino acids long. Trimming shortened V by 2 bases and J by 2 bases, and 7 bases separated the two germline ends. The CDR3 DNA reads TGTGCCAGCAGCTTAAGTCGAGGCAATCAGCCCCAGCATTTT. Its protein product is CASSLSRGNQPQHF.

The chain links TRBV10-3 to TRBJ2-6; 11 nucleotides line up with TRBD1. The junction had 11 bases not matched to a gene; V was cut back by 6 bases and J by 4 bases. This CDR3 region has 18 residues. Germline V gives CDR1 ENHRY, CDR2 SYGVKD. CDR3 in DNA: TGTGCCATCAGAGGGCGAGGACAGGGGGCGTCAGGGGCCAACGTCCTGACTTTC. It encodes CAIRGRGQGASGANVLTF.

In this sample, this clonotype turned up a few times. The chain recombines TRBV18 with TRBJ2-7, with D perhaps given as TRBD1 or TRBD2 (6 bases each). The CDR3 spans 13 residues. Trimming removed 6 bases at V and 2 bases at J, with 11 bases between. CDR1 is KGHSH, CDR2 LQKENI, per germline. The CDR3 region has the DNA TGTGCCAGCTCCGGAGGGGGTCCCTACGAGCAGTACGTC. This translates into CASSGGGPYEQYV.

This clonotype was seen a handful of times. The rearrangement uses TRBV6-1 and TRBJ1-1; the match to TRBD1 covers 8 bases. After removal of 3 bases from V and 6 bases from J, the junction contained 12 bases not matched to a gene. The germline CDR1 and CDR2 sequences are MNHNS and SASEGT. CDR3 length: 16 residues. The CDR3 sequence: CASSDPDRVAFSEAFF. The CDR3 nucleotides read TGTGCCAGCAGTGACCCGGACAGGGTAGCTTTCTCTGAAGCTTTCTTT.

This clonotype has ten or more counts. The rearrangement links TRBV10-1 to TRBJ2-1; TRBD1 matches at 10 bases. This CDR3 is built from 14 residues. The germline V gene encodes CDR1 WNHNN and CDR2 SYGVQD (reference sequence). The V segment lost 4 bases and the J segment 7 bases; nucleotides outside the gene matches: 4. The CDR3 spells CASSGGQGGNEQFF. CDR3 nucleotide sequence: TGCGCCAGCAGTGGAGGACAGGGGGGGAATGAGCAGTTCTTC.

The table lists this clonotype with many counts. The chain links TRBV15 to TRBJ1-2; D possibly corresponds to TRBD1 (6 bases). The germline CDR1 and CDR2 sequences are LNHNV and YYDKDF (reference sequence). The CDR3 consists of 14 residues. V was cut by 0 bases and J by 4 bases, with 9 bases left in between. CDR3 residues: CATSRDTGFYGYTF. The CDR3, as DNA: TGTGCCACCAGCAGAGATACAGGGTTCTATGGCTACACCTTC.

This clonotype appeared many times. V is TRBV12-3 or TRBV12-4 and J is TRBJ2-1; either TRBD1 or TRBD2 may supply D (6 bases each). V lost 7 bases to trimming and J lost 4 bases, with 14 bases between them. This CDR3 region has 14 residues. The CDR3 loop is CASNGGGFYNEQFF. The DNA of the CDR3 is TGTGCCAGCAACGGGGGCGGATTTTACAATGAGCAGTTCTTC.

This clonotype has just a few counts. The gene calls are TRBV20-1 and TRBJ2-3; 12 bases map to TRBD1. V gave up 4 bases and J gave up 3 bases; unmatched junction bases: 11. Germline V lookup: CDR1 DFQATT, CDR2 SNEGSKA (reference sequence). CDR3 length: 17 residues. The CDR3 reads CSATGTGGGSGTDTQYF. CDR3 bases: TGCAGTGCTACCGGGACAGGGGGCGGGAGTGGGACAGATACGCAGTATTTT.

This clonotype was counted only a few times. This chain connects TRBV6-5 to TRBJ2-5; the match to TRBD1 covers 11 bases. V lost 2 bases, J lost 5 bases, and 13 bases stayed unmatched. Germline V CDR1 and CDR2: MNHEY, SVGAGI. The CDR3 is made up of 18 amino acids. The CDR3 reads CASSYGLSGQGALETQYF. CDR3 DNA: TGTGCCAGCAGTTACGGGCTCTCCGGACAGGGGGCTTTGGAGACCCAGTACTTC.

The sample holds many counts of this clonotype. V is TRBV3-1 and J is TRBJ2-1; D may match TRBD1 or TRBD2 (5 bases each). The CDR3 loop spans 15 amino acids. V lost 1 base and J lost 3, with 10 bases in between. From germline, CDR1 is LGHDT and CDR2 YNNKEL (reference sequence). The CDR3 loop is CASSQVIGGYNEQFF. The CDR3 DNA follows: TGTGCCAGCAGCCAAGTAATTGGGGGCTACAATGAGCAGTTCTTC.

This clonotype was picked up a small number of times. The chain combines TRBV7-2 with TRBJ1-2, with D unresolved. The germline V and J ends were trimmed by 5 bases and 6 bases, with 10 bases remaining between them. The length of the CDR3 is 12 residues. Germline V lookup: CDR1 SGHTA, CDR2 FQGNSA. The CDR3 region has the DNA TGTGCCAGCAGCCCCGGAATCAATGGCTACACCTTC. It translates to CASSPGINGYTF. The full variable domain, rest sourced from reference TRBV7-2 and TRBJ1-2, is GAGVSQSPSNKVTEKGKDVELRCDPISGHTALYWYRQSLGQGLEFLIYFQGNSAPDKSGLPSDRFSAERTGGSVSTLTIQRTQQEDSAVYLCASSPGINGYTFGSGTRLTVV.

Only a few counts were recorded for this clonotype. This chain uses TRBV6-5 with TRBJ1-2; TRBD1 matches 8 bases. Germline V lookup: CDR1 MNHEY, CDR2 SVGAGI. Unmatched junction bases numbered 4, after V lost 0 bases and J lost 4 bases. This CDR3 contains 15 residues. CDR3 amino acids: CASSYSTGGIYGYTF. CDR3 nucleotides: TGTGCCAGCAGTTACTCTACAGGGGGTATCTATGGCTACACCTTC.

This chain links TRBV30 with TRBJ2-2; perhaps TRBD1 as D (5 bases). This CDR3 contains 15 residues. V was cut by 3 bases and J by 7 bases, with 18 bases left in between. Germline CDR1 GTSNPN, CDR2 SVGIG (reference sequence). The CDR3 region is CAWSLPGWGRGELFF. The CDR3 DNA sequence: TGTGCCTGGAGCTTACCAGGGTGGGGTCGCGGGGAGCTGTTTTTT.

This clonotype was detected only a few times. The chain uses TRBV15 and TRBJ2-1; D perhaps matches TRBD2 (5 bases). Looked up from germline, CDR1 is LNHNV and CDR2 is YYDKDF (reference sequence). CDR3 length: 13 amino acids. V lost 0 bases, J lost 10 bases, and 10 bases lay in between. CDR3 loop: CATSRDLEEEQFF. The CDR3 DNA reads TGTGCCACCAGCAGAGATCTGGAGGAGGAGCAGTTCTTC.

The sample holds a few counts of this clonotype. This rearrangement joins TRBV27 to TRBJ2-3; no firm D call. V was shortened by 0 bases and J by 8 bases, with 9 bases between the two germline ends. Per germline, CDR1 MNHEY and CDR2 SMNVEV (reference sequence). The CDR3 length is 13 residues. CDR3 loop: CASSLSWLGTQYF. DNA for the CDR3: TGTGCCAGCAGTTTATCCTGGCTTGGTACGCAGTATTTT.

The sample holds many counts of this clonotype. In nucleotides, the CDR3 is TGTGCCAGCAGCATCTGGAACACTGAAGCTTTCTTT. Amino acids: CASSIWNTEAFF. The chain uses TRBV7-2 and TRBJ1-1; no clear D gene. From germline, CDR1 is SGHTA and CDR2 FQGNSA. The CDR3 contains 12 residues. Between the trimmed V and J ends, which lost 5 bases and 1 base, there was a span of 5 bases.

This rearrangement joins TRBV4-3 to TRBJ1-2; D is possibly TRBD1 (5 bases). Trimming pared 4 bases from V and 3 bases from J, leaving 12 bases between. This CDR3 comprises 14 residues. Germline CDR1 is LGHNA and CDR2 is YSLEER. The DNA for the CDR3 is TGCGCCAGCAGCCCTGGGACGGCCGACTATGGCTACACCTTC. This encodes CASSPGTADYGYTF.

The chain is built from TRBV20-1 and TRBJ1-1; D remains ambiguous. There are 11 residues in the CDR3. The V and J ends lost 6 bases and 11 bases respectively, with 16 bases between them. From germline, CDR1 is DFQATT and CDR2 SNEGSKA (reference sequence). CDR3 DNA: TGCAGTGCGCCGGGATGGGGTCGGGCTTTCTTT. The encoded protein is CSAPGWGRAFF.

This clonotype appeared many times. This chain joins TRBV20-1 and TRBJ2-7; 8 nucleotides agree with TRBD1. The CDR3 length is 13 residues. With 6 bases clipped from V and 7 bases from J, the junction kept 11 bases outside the gene matches. Germline CDR1 reads DFQATT; CDR2 reads SNEGSKA (reference sequence). CDR3 amino acids: CSANPQQGVEQYF. In DNA form, the CDR3 reads TGCAGTGCAAACCCACAACAGGGGGTTGAGCAGTACTTC.

The chain employs TRBV11-2 and TRBJ1-5; maybe TRBD1 (5 bases). Deletions cut 1 base from V and 4 bases from J, with 14 bases between. Per the germline V gene, CDR1 is SGHAT and CDR2 is FQNNGV. The CDR3 length is 16 residues. The CDR3 here is CASSLGAGRGNQPQHF. DNA for the CDR3: TGTGCCAGCAGCTTAGGTGCGGGGAGGGGTAATCAGCCCCAGCATTTT.

This clonotype has just a few counts. The rearrangement joins TRBV24-1 to TRBJ2-1, with D possibly matching TRBD1 (6 bases). Trimming took off 4 bases at V and 5 bases at J, with 8 bases between the two ends. CDR1 and CDR2 (germline): KGHDR, SFDVKD. This CDR3 is built from 13 residues. For the CDR3, the DNA is TGTGCCACCAGTGACTACAGGGACAATGAGCAGTTCTTC. Its protein product is CATSDYRDNEQFF.

This clonotype was counted between two and nine times. The rearrangement uses TRBV9 and TRBJ2-3; 11 nucleotides line up with TRBD2. The CDR3 sequence is 17 residues long. CDR1 is SGDLS and CDR2 is YYNGEE in the germline V gene. After removal of 0 bases from V and 0 bases from J, the junction contained 3 bases not matched to a gene. The CDR3 DNA reads as TGTGCCAGCAGCGTAGGGCCTAGCGGGGGGAGCACAGATACGCAGTATTTT. Translating it yields CASSVGPSGGSTDTQYF.

The chain combines TRBV27 with TRBJ2-1, with TRBD2 matching 13 bases. Trimming cost V 6 bases and J 3 bases; bases outside gene matches: 5. The CDR3 loop spans 16 amino acids. Germline-derived CDR1 and CDR2 are MNHEY and SMNVEV (reference sequence). The CDR3 region is CASRRTSGGYYNEQFF. Written as DNA, the CDR3 is TGTGCCAGCAGGCGGACTAGCGGGGGATACTACAATGAGCAGTTCTTC.

This clonotype appeared many times. The chain is built from TRBV20-1 and TRBJ2-2; possible D gene TRBD2, 5 bases. The length of the CDR3 is 14 residues. Germline V gene sequence: CDR1 DFQATT, CDR2 SNEGSKA (reference sequence). Trimming shortened V by 5 bases and J by 1 base, and 11 bases separated the two germline ends. The CDR3 coding sequence is TGCAGTGCTCAGGATACTAGGAACACCGGGGAGCTGTTTTTT. This sequence encodes CSAQDTRNTGELFF.

This clonotype was observed a handful of times. This chain joins TRBV6-7 and TRBJ2-5; 8 nucleotides align to TRBD2. TRBV6-7 is designated an ORF whose function remains uncertain. The length of the CDR3 is 15 residues. After removal of 8 bases from V and 4 bases from J, the junction contained 12 bases not matched to a gene. The CDR3 sequence: CASPRERGGRETQYF. DNA of the CDR3: TGTGCCAGCCCACGTGAACGGGGGGGCAGAGAGACCCAGTACTTC.

V gene TRBV12-3 or TRBV12-4 combines with J gene TRBJ2-1, with TRBD1 identical over 9 bases. The V and J ends lost 6 bases and 4 bases, in that order; junction bases with no gene match: 7. CDR3 size: 15 residues. The DNA for the CDR3 is TGTGCCAGCAGCCAAGGGACAGGGAAATACAATGAGCAGTTCTTC. Translating it yields CASSQGTGKYNEQFF.

The chain combines TRBV5-1 with TRBJ2-7; D call uncertain. Germline values: CDR1 SGHRS, CDR2 YFSETQ. There are 14 residues in the CDR3. V lost 0 bases to trimming and J lost 6 bases, with 13 bases between them. Here the CDR3 reads CASSLEPSGVEQYV. For the CDR3, the DNA is TGCGCCAGCAGCTTGGAACCCTCTGGCGTCGAGCAGTACGTC.